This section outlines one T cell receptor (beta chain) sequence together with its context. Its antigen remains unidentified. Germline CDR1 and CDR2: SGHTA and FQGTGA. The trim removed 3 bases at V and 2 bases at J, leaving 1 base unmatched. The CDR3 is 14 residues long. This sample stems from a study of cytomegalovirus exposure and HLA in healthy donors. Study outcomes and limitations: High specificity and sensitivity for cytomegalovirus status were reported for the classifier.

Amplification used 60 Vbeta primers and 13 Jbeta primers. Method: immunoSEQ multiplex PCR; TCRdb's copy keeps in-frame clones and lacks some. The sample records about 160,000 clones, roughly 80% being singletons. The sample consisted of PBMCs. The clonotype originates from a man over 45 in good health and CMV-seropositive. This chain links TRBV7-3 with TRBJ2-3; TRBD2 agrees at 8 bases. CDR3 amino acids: CASSFSGATDTQYF. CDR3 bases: TGTGCCAGCAGCTTTAGCGGGGCCACAGATACGCAGTATTTT.